These T cell receptor beta chains were read from a single sample in a study of cytomegalovirus exposure and HLA in healthy donors. Clones were read by immunoSEQ multiplex PCR, and TCRdb kept only the in-frame ones, dropping some. The sample holds roughly 140,000 clones, roughly four fifths seen once. The sample taken for sequencing was PBMCs. Receptors were obtained from a man in his late teens or twenties in good health and CMV-seronegative. CDR3s include the opening cysteine and the closing phenylalanine or tryptophan. A D gene is named only where the DNA matches it firmly. Some rows mark clone size as missing; the rest say once, few, many or name a class of expanded clone.

size | D | J | V | DNA | CDR3
. | TRBD2 | TRBJ2-2 | TRBV27 | TGTGCCAGCAGGGGAGGGACTCCGAACACCGGGGAGCTGTTTTTT | CASRGGTPNTGELFF
. | TRBD1 | TRBJ1-1 | TRBV19 | TGTGCCAGTAGTACCCTACCGACAGGGAGGACTGAAGCTTTCTTT | CASSTLPTGRTEAFF
. | . | TRBJ2-3 | TRBV5-4 | TGTGCCAGCAGCTTGGCCGTGGGGCGGAACACAGATACGCAGTATTTT | CASSLAVGRNTDTQYF
. | . | TRBJ2-1 | TRBV4-1 | TGCGCCAGCAGCCTCGGGATGAGCTCCTACAATGAGCAGTTCTTC | CASSLGMSSYNEQFF
few | . | TRBJ2-1 | TRBV5-1 | TGCGCCAGCAGCTTCGGAGACGAGCGCAATGAGCAGTTCTTC | CASSFGDERNEQFF
. | TRBD2 | TRBJ2-3 | TRBV4-3 | TGCGCCAGCAGCCAAGGGATAGCGGGAGTGGGATCCCTCACAGATACGCAGTATTTT | CASSQGIAGVGSLTDTQYF
once | . | TRBJ2-7 | TRBV4-3 | TGCGCCAGCAGCCCCTGGGGGCAGGAAGGCTACGAGCAGTACTTC | CASSPWGQEGYEQYF
. | . | TRBJ1-3 | TRBV4-3 | TGCGCCAGCAGCCAAGATCTAGGGCGGGATGCTGGAAACACCATATATTTT | CASSQDLGRDAGNTIYF
once | . | TRBJ2-3 | TRBV7-2 | TGTGCCAGCAGGGGGGCTAGCACAGATACGCAGTATTTT | CASRGASTDTQYF
. | TRBD1 | TRBJ2-5 | TRBV4-1 | TGCGCCAGCAGCCAAGATCGTGGCGGTCGACAGGGGGTTCAAGAGACCCAGTACTTC | CASSQDRGGRQGVQETQYF
. | . | TRBJ1-2 | TRBV5-6 | TGTGCCAGCAGCTTGGTTGGCGGCTACACCTTC | CASSLVGGYTF
. | TRBD2 | TRBJ2-1 | TRBV5-1 | TGCGCCAGCAGCCCGAGCGGGAGGGCCCTGAATGAGCAGTTCTTC | CASSPSGRALNEQFF
. | . | TRBJ1-4 | TRBV2 | TGTGCCAGCAACCGACAGGTTAATGAAAAACTGTTTTTT | CASNRQVNEKLFF
once | . | TRBJ2-5 | TRBV4-3 | TGCGCCAGCAGCCAGAGGGAGTCGGAGACCCAGTACTTC | CASSQRESETQYF
. | TRBD1 | TRBJ2-7 | TRBV9 | TGTGCCAGCAGTCAAGGGGACAGGGGGGACGAGCAGTACTTC | CASSQGDRGDEQYF
. | . | TRBJ2-5 | TRBV11-2 | TGTGCCAGCAGCCCGGGTGGGGCGATACAAGAGACCCAGTACTTC | CASSPGGAIQETQYF
. | . | TRBJ1-2 | TRBV25-1 | TGTGCCAGCAACGTGGCAGGCGACACGGGGGGCTACACCTTC | CASNVAGDTGGYTF
. | . | TRBJ2-3 | TRBV14 | TGTGCCAGCAGCCAGAGCCCGCCAGATACGCAGTATTTT | CASSQSPPDTQYF
. | . | TRBJ1-2 | TRBV19 | TGTGCCAGTAGTAAAAGCAACTATGGCTACACCTTC | CASSKSNYGYTF
once | . | TRBJ2-7 | TRBV5-1 | TGCGCCAGCAGCGGTCGTATGTCTAACGAGCAGTACTTC | CASSGRMSNEQYF
. | TRBD2 | TRBJ2-7 | TRBV19 | TGTGCCAGTAGTACCGCGGGACTAGCGGGCAAGGTCGGCTACGAGCAGTACTTC | CASSTAGLAGKVGYEQYF
. | . | TRBJ2-7 | TRBV11-2 | TGTGCCAGCAGCTTAGAGGTGACCAGGGAATCATATTCCTACGAGCAGTACTTC | CASSLEVTRESYSYEQYF
few | TRBD1 | TRBJ1-1 | TRBV19 | TGTGCCAGTAGTGCCTGGACAGGGGGGAACACTGAAGCTTTCTTT | CASSAWTGGNTEAFF
. | . | TRBJ2-1 | TRBV21-1 | TGTGCCAGCAGCAAAGTTACAAACAATGAGCAGTTCTTC | CASSKVTNNEQFF
once | TRBD2 | TRBJ2-7 | TRBV13 | TGTGCCAGCAGCGGGACTAGCGGGACCTACGAGCAGTACTTC | CASSGTSGTYEQYF
. | . | TRBJ1-3 | TRBV27 | TGTGCCAGCAGTGCCCAAGGGGCTGGAAACACCATATATTTT | CASSAQGAGNTIYF
. | . | TRBJ2-5 | TRBV2 | TGTGCCAGCAGTCCCACAGGGCGGGAGACCCAGTACTTC | CASSPTGRETQYF
. | TRBD1 | TRBJ1-1 | TRBV2 | TGTGCAGGCTCGCGGGACAGGGGTGGGTCTGAAGCTTTCTTT | CAGSRDRGGSEAFF
few | TRBD1 | TRBJ2-7 | TRBV6-4 | TGTGCCAGCAGTGCCGGGACAGGGGACTCCTACGAGCAGTACTTC | CASSAGTGDSYEQYF
. | TRBD2 | TRBJ2-1 | TRBV29-1 | TGCAGCGTTGACCCTAGCGGGAGGTTGAGTGAGCAGTTCTTC | CSVDPSGRLSEQFF